The 18 T cell receptor beta chains below come from one sample, sequenced in a study of human T cells and chemical hapten exposure. Stated time point: patch test 1, 2 weeks after DPC sensitization. Stated treatment: therapeutic diphenylcyclopropenone sensitization with weekly scalp DPC. MiXCR was run by TCRdb on the RACE reads, yielding one entry per CDR3 protein. Of roughly 86,000 distinct CDR3 sequences in the sample, roughly a tenth were seen once. The sample was whole blood, taken in connection with sensitization to the hapten diphenylcyclopropenone (DPC). The receptors come from a man aged 40-50 years with alopecia areata. Some clones in this sample may be carry-over from other donors' samples.

This clonotype was counted only a few times. The rearrangement joins TRBV7-2 to TRBJ2-3; 7 nucleotides align to TRBD2. CDR1 is SGHTA, CDR2 FQGNSA, per germline. With 3 bases clipped from V and 0 bases from J, the junction kept 6 bases outside the gene matches. The CDR3 consists of 16 residues. The DNA of the CDR3 is TGTGCCAGCAGCTTTTGGGACTATCCTAGCACAGATACGCAGTATTTT. This gives the protein CASSFWDYPSTDTQYF.

This clonotype turned up a few times. The V call is TRBV6-6, the J call TRBJ1-4, with 10 positions matching TRBD1. V gave up 7 bases and J gave up 7 bases; unmatched junction bases: 6. CDR1 and CDR2 (germline): MNHNY, SVGAGI (reference sequence). The CDR3 spans 14 residues. The DNA for the CDR3 is TGTGCCAGCAACGTAGGGACAGGGGTTGAAAAACTGTTTTTT. It is translated as CASNVGTGVEKLFF.

The V and J genes are TRBV6-2 or TRBV6-3 and TRBJ2-1; 9 positions agree with TRBD2. From germline, CDR1 is MNHEY and CDR2 SVGEGT. V shed 7 bases and J 3 bases; nucleotides not matched to a gene: 7. CDR3 length: 15 residues. CDR3 protein: CASTAASGVYNEQFF. The CDR3 region has the DNA TGTGCCAGCACGGCGGCTAGCGGGGTCTACAATGAGCAGTTCTTC.

This clonotype appeared many times. The chain recombines TRBV6-2 or TRBV6-3 with TRBJ2-3; 8 bases fit TRBD2. CDR1 MNHEY and CDR2 SVGEGT come from the germline V gene. The CDR3 has 16 residues. The junction had 9 bases not matched to a gene; V was cut back by 5 bases and J by 2 bases. The CDR3 nucleotides read TGTGCCAGCAGTCCGACTAGCGACCTCCCCACAGATACGCAGTATTTT. The encoded protein is CASSPTSDLPTDTQYF.

This clonotype was detected only a few times. As DNA, the CDR3 is TGTGCCTGGGGGGTGGTACCGGGAGCTGGGAACAATGAGCAGTTCTTC. Encoded protein: CAWGVVPGAGNNEQFF. V gene TRBV30 combines with J gene TRBJ2-1, with TRBD2 as a possible D gene (6 bases). Trimming took off 5 bases at V and 5 bases at J, with 22 bases between the two ends. CDR1 and CDR2 from the germline V gene are GTSNPN and SVGIG (reference sequence). The CDR3 has 16 amino acids.

This clonotype was detected only a few times. The genes are TRBV11-3 and TRBJ2-5; TRBD1 matches 7 bases. The trim removed 7 bases at V and 2 bases at J, leaving 4 bases unmatched. This CDR3 is built from 13 residues. Germline V lookup: CDR1 SGHNT, CDR2 YENEEA. The CDR3 DNA follows: TGTGCCAGCACCGTACAGGGGCAAGAGACCCAGTACTTC. This encodes CASTVQGQETQYF.

The chain combines TRBV4-2 with TRBJ2-1, with a weak D call TRBD2 (5 bases). V lost 0 bases to trimming and J lost 4 bases, with 10 bases between them. This CDR3 is built from 15 residues. Germline CDR1 and CDR2: LGHNA and YNFKEQ. The CDR3 region is CASSQERTFYNEQFF. CDR3 sequence (DNA): TGTGCCAGCAGCCAAGAGAGGACTTTTTACAATGAGCAGTTCTTC.

This clonotype was observed at least ten times. The chain couples TRBV7-3 to TRBJ1-1; no clear D. The CDR3 covers 15 residues. Germline V gene lookup returns CDR1 SGHTA and CDR2 FQGTGA. Trimming pared 3 bases from V and 1 base from J, leaving 12 bases between. CDR3 loop: CASSLVRSTNTEAFF. In DNA form, the CDR3 reads TGTGCCAGCAGCTTGGTACGATCTACGAACACTGAAGCTTTCTTT.

V usage is TRBV7-3 and J usage is TRBJ2-1; 10 positions agree with TRBD2. CDR3 length: 16 residues. Germline values: CDR1 SGHTA, CDR2 FQGTGA. J gave up 10 bases and V 3 bases, and 12 bases lay outside the gene matches. This CDR3 is CASSFPGASGRGEQFF. CDR3 DNA: TGTGCCAGCAGCTTTCCAGGGGCTAGCGGGAGAGGGGAGCAGTTCTTC.

The gene calls are TRBV28 and TRBJ2-3, with D possibly being TRBD2 (6 bases). The CDR3 is 14 amino acids. V dropped 7 bases and J dropped 1 base, with 12 bases sitting between them. Germline CDR1 and CDR2: MDHEN and SYDVKM. The CDR3 protein is CASNGGMGTDTQYF. In DNA, the CDR3 is TGTGCCAGCAACGGGGGAATGGGCACAGATACGCAGTATTTT.

This chain connects TRBV11-3 to TRBJ2-2, with D perhaps matching TRBD1 (5 bases). CDR1 is SGHNT and CDR2 is YENEEA in the germline V gene. The CDR3 covers 15 residues. The ends were cut back, 5 bases at V and 2 bases at J, with 12 bases in the middle. In DNA, the CDR3 is TGTGCCAGCAGCCAACAGGAGAATAACACCGGGGAGCTGTTTTTT. Translating it yields CASSQQENNTGELFF.

This clonotype was counted only a few times. V usage is TRBV6-2 or TRBV6-3 and J usage is TRBJ2-5; D not certain. The V gene lost 0 bases and the J gene lost 1 base, with 9 bases spanning the gap. Looked up from germline, CDR1 is MNHEY and CDR2 is SVGEGT. The CDR3 covers 15 residues. The CDR3 loop is CASSYSQASQETQYF. DNA of the CDR3: TGTGCCAGCAGTTACTCCCAGGCCTCCCAAGAGACCCAGTACTTC.

This clonotype came up a few times. DNA of the CDR3: TGTGCCAGCAGTTTAGCCGGTGCCTACTATGGCTACACCTTC. Translating it yields CASSLAGAYYGYTF. The rearrangement uses TRBV28 and TRBJ1-2; D not resolved. The germline V and J ends were trimmed by 2 bases and 3 bases, with 10 bases remaining between them. Germline V gene data show CDR1 as MDHEN and CDR2 as SYDVKM. There are 14 residues in the CDR3.

The rearrangement uses TRBV9 and TRBJ2-3, with D possibly matching TRBD2 (5 bases). Germline V lookup: CDR1 SGDLS, CDR2 YYNGEE. The CDR3 is 15 amino acids. Trimming removed 3 bases from V and 2 bases from J, with 13 bases in between. The CDR3 region is CASSDDYPSTDTQYF. The CDR3 coding sequence is TGTGCCAGCAGCGATGACTACCCCTCCACAGATACGCAGTATTTT.

In this sample, this clonotype turned up a few times. This rearrangement joins TRBV12-3 or TRBV12-4 to TRBJ2-2, with TRBD2 identical over 11 bases. With 6 bases clipped from V and 5 bases from J, the junction kept 14 bases outside the gene matches. This CDR3 has 18 amino acids. CDR3 DNA: TGTGCCAGCAGCATACTAGCGGGAGTAGGTATTTGGACCGGGGAGCTGTTTTTT. Its protein product is CASSILAGVGIWTGELFF.

This chain connects TRBV5-1 to TRBJ2-7, with 7 bases fitting TRBD2. V lost 0 bases to trimming and J lost 4 bases; unmatched junction nucleotides: 7. The germline V gene encodes CDR1 SGHRS and CDR2 YFSETQ. This CDR3 region has 15 residues. CDR3 residues: CASSLETAGAYEQYF. The CDR3 nucleotides are TGCGCCAGCAGCTTGGAAACCGCGGGAGCTTACGAGCAGTACTTC.

In its sample, this clonotype was seen many times. The chain uses TRBV20-1 and TRBJ1-5; D may be TRBD1 (5 bases). Per germline, CDR1 DFQATT and CDR2 SNEGSKA (reference sequence). This CDR3 contains 16 residues. The ends were cut back, 1 base at V and 5 bases at J, with 18 bases in the middle. The CDR3 bases are TGCAGTGCTAGAGCGGGCAGGGCCACTTCTTATCAGCCCCAGCATTTT. This gives the protein CSARAGRATSYQPQHF.

V and J are TRBV4-1 and TRBJ2-1, with a tentative D call TRBD2 (5 bases). Germline V gene data show CDR1 as MGHRA and CDR2 as YSYEKL. The V gene lost 4 bases and the J gene lost 13 bases, with 14 bases spanning the gap. The CDR3 has 12 amino acids. The CDR3 nucleotides are TGCGCCAGCAGCCGGGAGCAAGGAGGCCAGTTCTTC. This sequence encodes CASSREQGGQFF.